This is a list of T cell receptor beta chains from one sample in a study of PD-1 blockade in classical Hodgkin lymphoma. Sequenced by immunoSEQ multiplex PCR; TCRdb stores in-frame clones only, minus some. This sample carries 15,000 to 20,000 clones, 75% to 85% of them seen once, and the ten largest clones take under 25%. Source: peripheral blood mononuclear cells (PBMCs), taken before the fourth cycle of nivolumab. The receptors stem from a human donor with classical Hodgkin lymphoma. The CDR3 runs from the conserved cysteine through the conserved F or W. Each record gives: V gene, D gene, clone size, J gene, CDR3 DNA, CDR3 protein. A D gene is named only where the DNA matches it firmly. The listing skips clone size in some rows; elsewhere it reads once, few, many or a size class.

v_gene: TRBV19
d_gene: TRBD1
abundance: -
j_gene: TRBJ2-6
CDR3nt: TGTGCCAGTAGTATCCTCGACAGGGGGCACGGGGCCAACGTCCTGACTTTC
CDR3aa: CASSILDRGHGANVLTF

v_gene: TRBV5-4
d_gene: TRBD1
abundance: -
j_gene: TRBJ2-4
CDR3nt: TGTGCCAGCAGCTTGGGCAGGGGGAGAGACATTCAGTACTTC
CDR3aa: CASSLGRGRDIQYF

v_gene: TRBV5-6
d_gene: TRBD1
abundance: -
j_gene: TRBJ1-4
CDR3nt: TGTGCCAGCAGCTTACCGGGACAGGGAAATGAAAAACTGTTTTTT
CDR3aa: CASSLPGQGNEKLFF

v_gene: TRBV6-5
d_gene: -
abundance: -
j_gene: TRBJ2-1
CDR3nt: TGTGCCAGCAGTCGATCTATCCTCTACAATGAGCAGTTCTTC
CDR3aa: CASSRSILYNEQFF

v_gene: TRBV7-9
d_gene: TRBD1
abundance: -
j_gene: TRBJ1-1
CDR3nt: TGTGCCAGCAGCTTACCCGGGACAGGGTCCAACACTGAAGCTTTCTTT
CDR3aa: CASSLPGTGSNTEAFF

v_gene: TRBV7-9
d_gene: -
abundance: few
j_gene: TRBJ1-1
CDR3nt: TGTGCCAGCAGCTTAGATGGTCGGGGAAAAGCTTTCTTT
CDR3aa: CASSLDGRGKAFF

v_gene: TRBV11-2
d_gene: -
abundance: -
j_gene: TRBJ2-2
CDR3nt: TGTGCCAGCAGCCCACCCTGGGAGCAGGGAGGCACCGGGGAGCTGTTTTTT
CDR3aa: CASSPPWEQGGTGELFF

v_gene: TRBV25-1
d_gene: -
abundance: -
j_gene: TRBJ2-5
CDR3nt: TGTGCCAGCAGTGCGACGACAGGAAGCGAGCAAGAGACCCAGTACTTC
CDR3aa: CASSATTGSEQETQYF

v_gene: TRBV28
d_gene: TRBD1
abundance: -
j_gene: TRBJ1-3
CDR3nt: TGTGCCAGCAGTTTACAGGGGGCTGTTGGAAACACCATATATTTT
CDR3aa: CASSLQGAVGNTIYF

v_gene: TRBV7-6
d_gene: -
abundance: -
j_gene: TRBJ1-2
CDR3nt: TGTGCCAGCAGCTTAGGCCTCTCTTTAGATTCTAACTATGGCTACACCTTC
CDR3aa: CASSLGLSLDSNYGYTF

v_gene: TRBV6-5
d_gene: -
abundance: -
j_gene: TRBJ2-5
CDR3nt: TGTGCCAGCGGCCGGGAGACCCAGTACTTC
CDR3aa: CASGRETQYF

v_gene: TRBV7-2
d_gene: -
abundance: -
j_gene: TRBJ2-5
CDR3nt: TGTGCCAGCAGCTTAGCCCCTAACAAAGAGACCCAGTACTTC
CDR3aa: CASSLAPNKETQYF

v_gene: TRBV4-1
d_gene: TRBD2
abundance: once
j_gene: TRBJ2-1
CDR3nt: TGCGCCAGCAGCCTAAGCAGCGGCGGGAGACGGTCCTACAATGAGCAGTTCTTC
CDR3aa: CASSLSSGGRRSYNEQFF

v_gene: TRBV28
d_gene: TRBD2
abundance: -
j_gene: TRBJ2-1
CDR3nt: TGTGCCAGCAGTTCAACTAGCGGGGGTTACAATGAGCAGTTCTTC
CDR3aa: CASSSTSGGYNEQFF

v_gene: TRBV29-1
d_gene: TRBD1
abundance: -
j_gene: TRBJ1-2
CDR3nt: TGCAGCGTTGAAGAGGGGGAGACAGGGTACTATGGCTACACCTTC
CDR3aa: CSVEEGETGYYGYTF

v_gene: TRBV7-2
d_gene: -
abundance: -
j_gene: TRBJ2-7
CDR3nt: TGTGCCAGCAGCTTACTAGGTTTCTACGAGCAGTACTTC
CDR3aa: CASSLLGFYEQYF

v_gene: TRBV10-3
d_gene: TRBD1
abundance: few
j_gene: TRBJ1-1
CDR3nt: TGTGCCACGACAGGGGTTACTGAAGCTTTCTTT
CDR3aa: CATTGVTEAFF

v_gene: TRBV18
d_gene: -
abundance: -
j_gene: TRBJ2-7
CDR3nt: TGTGCCAGCTCATCCGGGATAGGGGCTTCAATTTCCCAGCAGTACTTC
CDR3aa: CASSSGIGASISQQYF

v_gene: TRBV15
d_gene: TRBD2
abundance: -
j_gene: TRBJ2-2
CDR3nt: TGTGCCACCAGCAGAGATGGACTAGCGGACACCGGGGAGCTGTTTTTT
CDR3aa: CATSRDGLADTGELFF

v_gene: TRBV9
d_gene: -
abundance: -
j_gene: TRBJ2-5
CDR3nt: TGTGCCAGCAGCGTAGGGGAAGTAGGACAAGAGACCCAGTACTTC
CDR3aa: CASSVGEVGQETQYF

v_gene: TRBV6-4
d_gene: TRBD2
abundance: -
j_gene: TRBJ2-3
CDR3nt: TGTGCCAGCAGTGACGGGGTAGCGGGGCCTAGCACAGATACGCAGTATTTT
CDR3aa: CASSDGVAGPSTDTQYF

v_gene: TRBV6-6
d_gene: -
abundance: -
j_gene: TRBJ2-1
CDR3nt: TGTGCCAGCAGTTACTCGACCAGCACTGAGCAGTTCTTC
CDR3aa: CASSYSTSTEQFF

v_gene: TRBV5-4
d_gene: TRBD1
abundance: -
j_gene: TRBJ1-2
CDR3nt: TGTGCCAGCAGCTCACCGGACAGGGGGGGGCCGGGCGGCTACACCTTC
CDR3aa: CASSSPDRGGPGGYTF

v_gene: TRBV7-2
d_gene: TRBD2
abundance: -
j_gene: TRBJ2-1
CDR3nt: TGTGCCAGCAGCTTAACGGGGGGGACTAGCGGGACCAATGAGCAGTTCTTC
CDR3aa: CASSLTGGTSGTNEQFF

v_gene: TRBV6-6
d_gene: -
abundance: few
j_gene: TRBJ1-6
CDR3nt: TGTGCCAGCAGTCAGGAATTAGGGAATTCACCCCTCCACTTT
CDR3aa: CASSQELGNSPLHF

v_gene: TRBV2
d_gene: -
abundance: -
j_gene: TRBJ2-1
CDR3nt: TGTGCCAGCACCGAACTAGAGAGCTCCTACAATGAGCAGTTCTTC
CDR3aa: CASTELESSYNEQFF

v_gene: TRBV5-1
d_gene: TRBD1
abundance: -
j_gene: TRBJ1-1
CDR3nt: TGCGCCAGCAGCATGTTAGACAGGGGAGTTGGTACTGAAGCTTTCTTT
CDR3aa: CASSMLDRGVGTEAFF

v_gene: TRBV4-3
d_gene: -
abundance: -
j_gene: TRBJ2-7
CDR3nt: TGCGCCAGCAGCCAAGATATAGGTCCCTACGAGCAGTACTTC
CDR3aa: CASSQDIGPYEQYF

v_gene: TRBV14
d_gene: TRBD1
abundance: -
j_gene: TRBJ1-2
CDR3nt: TGTGCCAGCAGCCGAACTACAGGGGACGGCTATGGCTACACCTTC
CDR3aa: CASSRTTGDGYGYTF

v_gene: TRBV7-8
d_gene: TRBD1
abundance: -
j_gene: TRBJ2-7
CDR3nt: TGTGCCAGCAGCTTAGGTACAGGGGGCACATACGAGCAGTACTTC
CDR3aa: CASSLGTGGTYEQYF

v_gene: TRBV19
d_gene: -
abundance: few
j_gene: TRBJ1-6
CDR3nt: TGTGCCAGTAAGAATACCTATAATTCACCCCTCCACTTT
CDR3aa: CASKNTYNSPLHF

v_gene: TRBV9
d_gene: TRBD1
abundance: -
j_gene: TRBJ2-1
CDR3nt: TGTGCCAGCAGCGTAGGGTACTCCAGACAGGGGGCGCAAAATGAGCAGTTCTTC
CDR3aa: CASSVGYSRQGAQNEQFF

v_gene: TRBV25-1
d_gene: -
abundance: -
j_gene: TRBJ1-2
CDR3nt: TGTGCCAGCAGGCCTTCGGGCTGGACAGCTAATGGTGGCTACACCTTC
CDR3aa: CASRPSGWTANGGYTF